This TCR beta chain originates from a study of T cell responses to AZD1222 COVID-19 vaccine. The study, taken as a whole, reports: Repertoire sampling was restricted to post-peak T cell response timepoints.

This table comes from immunoSEQ multiplex PCR, and its TCRdb copy is limited to in-frame clones, with some not included. The sample includes about 270,000 clones, approximately 94% of them seen just once. In regard to this clone: The antigen remains unidentified.

The CDR3 extends over 13 amino acids. Germline CDR1 SNHLY, CDR2 FYNNEI. Trimming cost V 10 bases and J 0 bases; bases outside gene matches: 3. This chain joins TRBV2 and TRBJ2-3; 8 positions agree with TRBD2. This sequence originates from an adult who received the AZD1222 COVID-19 vaccine. Sequences were derived from peripheral blood, sampled 28 days after the second AZD1222 dose. The CDR3 region has the DNA TGTGCCATTCAGCGGGAGAGCACAGATACGCAGTATTTT. As protein: CAIQRESTDTQYF.